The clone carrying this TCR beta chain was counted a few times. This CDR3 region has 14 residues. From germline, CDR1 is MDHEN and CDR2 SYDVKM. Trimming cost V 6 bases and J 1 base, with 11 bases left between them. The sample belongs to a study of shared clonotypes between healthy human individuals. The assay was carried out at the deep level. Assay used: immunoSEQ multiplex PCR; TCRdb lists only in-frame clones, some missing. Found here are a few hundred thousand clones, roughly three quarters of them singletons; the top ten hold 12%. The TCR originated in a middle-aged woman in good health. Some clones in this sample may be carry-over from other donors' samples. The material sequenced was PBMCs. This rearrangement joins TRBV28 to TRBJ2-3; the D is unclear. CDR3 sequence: CASSIVAGTDTQYF. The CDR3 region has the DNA TGTGCCAGCAGCATTGTGGCGGGCACAGATACGCAGTATTTT.